What follows are 24 T cell receptor beta chains derived from one specimen sequenced in a study of shared clonotypes between healthy human individuals (TCRdb year 2020). CD8 naive samples were CD45RO-negative cells positively selected for CCR7, giving a CD45RA+CCR7+ population that excluded TemRA cells. Libraries were made using the immunoSEQ multiplex PCR assay. The clones in this table, taken by TCRdb from immuneACCESS, are in-frame only. Not every clone is retained; where verified, under half of the shortfall comes from an unresolved V gene, and the cause of the rest is unknown. For this sample the table gives 2 million or so clones, of which roughly 95% were detected only once. Of the sample, 0.85% to 1.2% is held by the ten largest clones. The sequencing sample was made of naive CD8+ T cells sorted from blood. The cell subset or site tag for this specimen amounts to: CD45RA+CCR7+. These receptors all stem from a man aged 18 to 29 in good health.

The V and J genes are TRBV27 and TRBJ2-7; TRBD1 matches 7 bases. The germline V gene has CDR1 MNHEY and CDR2 SMNVEV (reference sequence). The V and J ends lost 5 bases and 2 bases, in that order; junction bases with no gene match: 12. This CDR3 spans 16 amino acids. The CDR3 spells CASSPSLGQYTYEQYF. In nucleotides, the CDR3 is TGTGCCAGCAGTCCATCTTTGGGACAGTATACCTACGAGCAGTACTTC.

The V call is TRBV30, the J call TRBJ1-4; tentative D call: TRBD1 (5 bases). The CDR3 runs 13 residues. CDR1 is GTSNPN and CDR2 is SVGIG in the germline V gene (reference sequence). Deletions cut 1 base from V and 4 bases from J, with 7 bases between. The CDR3: CAWSDRYNEKLFF. The CDR3 DNA reads TGTGCCTGGAGTGACAGGTATAATGAAAAACTGTTTTTT.

The gene calls are TRBV11-2 and TRBJ2-7; D may be TRBD2 (6 bases). Looked up from germline, CDR1 is SGHAT and CDR2 is FQNNGV. V gave up 1 base and J gave up 3 bases, with 13 bases separating them. This CDR3 has 15 amino acids. In DNA, the CDR3 is TGTGCCAGCAGCTTAGTTTCTGGGGAGGACTACGAGCAGTACTTC. This gives the protein CASSLVSGEDYEQYF.

This rearrangement joins TRBV5-4 to TRBJ2-3; tentatively, D is TRBD1 or TRBD2 (6 bases each). The CDR3 extends over 16 amino acids. Per germline, CDR1 SGHNT and CDR2 YYREEE (reference sequence). V shed 2 bases and J shed 2 bases, with 15 bases lying between them. CDR3 DNA: TGTGCCAGCAGCTTACTGACTAGGGGGAACACAGATACGCAGTATTTT. Its translation is CASSLLTRGNTDTQYF.

The chain uses TRBV6-5 and TRBJ1-2, with a weak D call TRBD1 (5 bases). There are 13 residues in the CDR3. The V end lost 5 bases, the J end lost 8 bases, and 15 bases lay between the germline ends. The germline gives CDR1 MNHEY, CDR2 SVGAGI. This CDR3 reads CASSPDSTKGYTF. The CDR3 bases are TGTGCCAGCAGTCCAGACAGTACTAAAGGCTACACCTTC.

A remark on this clone: The identical CDR3 is also encoded by other nucleotide sequences in the sample. This rearrangement joins TRBV28 to TRBJ2-7, with D perhaps assigned TRBD1 or TRBD2 (7 bases each). Per the germline V gene, CDR1 is MDHEN and CDR2 is SYDVKM. V lost 3 bases to trimming and J lost 0 bases, with 9 bases between them. There are 14 residues in the CDR3. CDR3 nucleotides: TGTGCCAGCAGTTTCAGGGGGGGCTCCTACGAGCAGTACTTC. Encoded protein: CASSFRGGSYEQYF.

The count of this clone is one. Additional DNA sequences in this sample encode the identical CDR3. J is TRBJ2-7 and V is TRBV6-1; D is uncertain. The CDR3 has 11 amino acids. V lost 6 bases to trimming and J lost 0 bases, with 3 bases between them. Germline V lookup: CDR1 MNHNS, CDR2 SASEGT. CDR3 sequence (DNA): TGTGCCAGCAGGGTCTCCTACGAGCAGTACTTC. Encoded protein: CASRVSYEQYF.

This clone was observed once. J is TRBJ2-5 and V is TRBV6-1; the D is unclear. Germline V gives CDR1 MNHNS, CDR2 SASEGT. CDR3 length: 15 amino acids. V was shortened by 1 base and J by 2 bases, with 11 bases between the two germline ends. The DNA of the CDR3 is TGTGCCAGCAGTGAAGGTCCGTCATCGCAAGAGACCCAGTACTTC. It codes for CASSEGPSSQETQYF.

The chain carries TRBV28 and TRBJ2-7, with 8 bases aligning to TRBD1. The CDR3 loop spans 13 amino acids. The J segment lost 5 bases and the V segment lost 4 bases, leaving 4 bases of the junction unmatched. The germline V gene encodes CDR1 MDHEN and CDR2 SYDVKM. CDR3 residues: CASSSVTGDEQYF. CDR3 bases: TGTGCCAGCAGTTCAGTGACAGGGGACGAGCAGTACTTC.

The chain is built from TRBV5-4 and TRBJ2-5, with 10 bases identical to TRBD2. CDR3 length: 15 amino acids. CDR1 is SGHNT and CDR2 is YYREEE in the germline V gene (reference sequence). With V trimmed by 7 bases and J by 4 bases, 10 bases remained unmatched. This CDR3 is CASGPIGLAAETQYF. CDR3 nucleotides: TGTGCCAGCGGACCAATAGGACTAGCGGCAGAGACCCAGTACTTC.

J is TRBJ2-5 and V is TRBV12-5, with 7 bases matching TRBD1. Per the germline V gene, CDR1 is LGHNT and CDR2 is FRNRAP. Losses at the gene ends were 6 bases for V and 3 bases for J; bases not matched to a gene: 4. The CDR3 is made up of 13 amino acids. The chain's CDR3 is CASGPGTEETQYF. In DNA form, the CDR3 reads TGTGCTAGTGGCCCCGGGACAGAAGAGACCCAGTACTTC. The variable domain in full, with the rest retrieved from reference TRBV12-5 and TRBJ2-5, is DARVTQTPRHKVTEMGQEVTMRCQPILGHNTVFWYRQTMMQGLELLAYFRNRAPLDDSGMPKDRFSAEMPDATLATLKIQPSEPRDSAVYFCASGPGTEETQYFGPGTRLLVL.

CDR3 residues: CSALGAGEQFF. The DNA of the CDR3 is TGCAGTGCCCTGGGGGCTGGAGAGCAGTTCTTC. This rearrangement joins TRBV20-1 to TRBJ2-1, with TRBD1 as a possible D gene (6 bases). The CDR3 loop spans 11 amino acids. V was clipped by 6 bases and J by 10 bases, with 13 bases between them. Per germline, CDR1 DFQATT and CDR2 SNEGSKA (reference sequence).

Of note for this clone: Other nucleotide sequences in the sample specify the same CDR3. The rearrangement links TRBV30 to TRBJ1-2; D is perhaps TRBD1 (5 bases). Trimming removed 0 bases at V and 6 bases at J, with 5 bases between. The germline CDR1 and CDR2 sequences are GTSNPN and SVGIG (reference sequence). This CDR3 has 11 amino acids. CDR3 sequence reads: CAWSVGDGYTF. CDR3 nucleotide sequence: TGTGCCTGGAGTGTAGGGGATGGCTACACCTTC.

This clone was recorded only once. The chain employs TRBV5-4 and TRBJ2-1, with a tentative D call TRBD2 (5 bases). This CDR3 spans 15 amino acids. Germline V gives CDR1 SGHNT, CDR2 YYREEE (reference sequence). The germline V and J ends were trimmed by 4 bases and 6 bases, with 17 bases remaining between them. Here the CDR3 DNA reads TGTGCCAGCAGCCCGTTCGGCGGGCCCCTCAATGAGCAGTTCTTC. Residues: CASSPFGGPLNEQFF.

The J gene is TRBJ1-6, the V gene TRBV6-1; a possible D gene is TRBD1 (5 bases). Germline CDR1 reads MNHNS; CDR2 reads SASEGT. CDR3 length equals 17 residues. V lost 1 base and J 8 bases, leaving 18 bases between the germline ends. CDR3 nucleotides: TGTGCCAGCAGTGAAGTGACTTCTCAGGGTGGAGATTCACCCCTCCACTTT. Translated: CASSEVTSQGGDSPLHF.

The J gene is TRBJ2-4, the V gene TRBV4-1; D is perhaps TRBD1 (6 bases). The CDR3 spans 12 residues. Trimming took off 4 bases at V and 8 bases at J, with 9 bases between the two ends. Germline CDR1 is MGHRA and CDR2 is YSYEKL. CDR3 sequence (DNA): TGCGCCAGCAGCCCACAGGGATACATTCAGTACTTC. Protein: CASSPQGYIQYF.

The chain links TRBV6-1 to TRBJ2-5; 9 bases align to TRBD2. Trimming took 6 bases from V and 3 from J; bases not matched to a gene: 8. In germline, CDR1 is MNHNS, CDR2 SASEGT. CDR3 length equals 15 residues. CDR3 sequence reads: CASSFSGGAEETQYF. The CDR3 nucleotides read TGTGCCAGCAGCTTTAGCGGGGGAGCAGAAGAGACCCAGTACTTC.

The chain is built from TRBV11-2 and TRBJ2-5, with D uncertain. The better agreement between TRBJ2-7 and the DNA end casts doubt on the J call. Germline V CDR1 and CDR2: SGHAT, FQNNGV. The CDR3 is 14 residues long. CDR3 protein: CASSLTYEAYEQYF. Written as DNA, the CDR3 is TGTGCCAGCAGCCTTACATACGAAGCCTACGAGCAGTACTTC.

V usage is TRBV19 and J usage is TRBJ2-3; D uncertain. Between the trimmed V and J ends, which lost 3 bases and 0 bases, there was a span of 7 bases. This CDR3 contains 14 residues. CDR1 and CDR2 (germline): LNHDA, SQIVND (reference sequence). The CDR3 sequence is CASSMETSTDTQYF. In DNA form, the CDR3 reads TGTGCCAGTAGTATGGAAACTAGCACAGATACGCAGTATTTT.

J is TRBJ2-2 and V is TRBV6-5; 7 bases are a match to TRBD2. The CDR3 totals 14 residues. Germline CDR1 and CDR2: MNHEY and SVGAGI. Trimming removed 6 bases from V and 3 bases from J; junction bases left unmatched: 4. DNA for the CDR3: TGTGCCAGCAGCCCTAGCGGCTACACCGGGGAGCTGTTTTTT. This encodes CASSPSGYTGELFF.

The CDR3 region is CSVAGTGENGNEQFF. The CDR3 DNA reads TGCAGCGTGGCCGGGACAGGGGAAAATGGCAATGAGCAGTTCTTC. This chain joins TRBV29-1 and TRBJ2-1; 10 bases line up with TRBD1. The germline gives CDR1 SQVTM, CDR2 ANQGSEA. The CDR3 totals 15 residues. Trimming cost V 6 bases and J 6 bases; bases outside gene matches: 11.

The chain links TRBV7-6 to TRBJ2-1; 8 nucleotides agree with TRBD2. The CDR3 consists of 16 residues. Germline CDR1 reads SGHVS; CDR2 reads FNYEAQ. The V segment lost 4 bases and the J segment 2 bases; nucleotides outside the gene matches: 7. The CDR3 protein is CASSSSGRPPYNEQFF. In nucleotides, the CDR3 is TGTGCCAGCAGCTCGAGCGGGAGACCGCCCTACAATGAGCAGTTCTTC.

Details on this clone: At the DNA level, this CDR3 is encoded by other sequences in the same sample as well. This chain uses TRBV13 with TRBJ2-5; D is uncertain. Trimming pared 0 bases from V and 1 base from J, leaving 6 bases between. The CDR3 covers 14 residues. Germline V gene lookup returns CDR1 PRHDT and CDR2 FYEKMQ (reference sequence). CDR3: CASSLGPSQETQYF. In DNA, the CDR3 is TGTGCCAGCAGCTTAGGCCCATCCCAAGAGACCCAGTACTTC.

Turning to this clone: Other DNA sequences from this sample encode an identical CDR3 as well. The chain has TRBV6-5 and TRBJ1-2; D is undetermined. V was trimmed by 2 bases and J by 4 bases, leaving 8 bases between them. The V gene's germline CDR1 is MNHEY and CDR2 SVGAGI. The CDR3 length is 13 residues. The CDR3 nucleotides are TGTGCCAGCAGTTACGGTTCACTCTATGGCTACACCTTC. It is translated as CASSYGSLYGYTF.